These 11 T cell receptor beta chains originate from one sample sequenced in a study of T cell responses to AZD1222 COVID-19 vaccine. Sequencing used immunoSEQ multiplex PCR; TCRdb keeps in-frame clones, though not all of them. Among 98,000 or so clones listed, roughly 90% were seen once. The sample here was peripheral blood, taken 28 days after the second AZD1222 dose. Receptors were obtained from an adult who received the AZD1222 COVID-19 vaccine.

This chain uses TRBV7-2 with TRBJ1-5; TRBD1 matches at 9 bases. The CDR3 sequence is 15 residues long. V shed 6 bases, J shed 5 bases, and the junction held 8 bases outside the gene matches. Germline V CDR1 and CDR2: SGHTA, FQGNSA. The CDR3 region has the DNA TGTGCCAGCAGTTTCCGTACAGGGGGCGATCAGCCCCAGCATTTT. Protein: CASSFRTGGDQPQHF. Full variable domain (remainder filled in from reference TRBV7-2 and TRBJ1-5): GAGVSQSPSNKVTEKGKDVELRCDPISGHTALYWYRQSLGQGLEFLIYFQGNSAPDKSGLPSDRFSAERTGGSVSTLTIQRTQQEDSAVYLCASSFRTGGDQPQHFGDGTRLSIL.

This sequence joins TRBV7-8 and TRBJ2-3; D not certain. V was pared by 5 bases and J by 5 bases, with 11 bases between. Germline CDR1 and CDR2: SGHVS and FQNEAQ. The CDR3 length is 13 residues. The CDR3 reads CASSPPREDTQYF. The DNA for the CDR3 is TGTGCCAGCAGCCCTCCCCGTGAAGATACGCAGTATTTT.

The gene calls are TRBV30 and TRBJ2-7; TRBD1 matches 7 bases. From germline, CDR1 is GTSNPN and CDR2 SVGIG (reference sequence). The V segment lost 3 bases and the J segment 13 bases; nucleotides outside the gene matches: 15. This CDR3 spans 13 amino acids. The CDR3 loop is CAWSPGQTQVLYF. For the CDR3, the DNA is TGTGCCTGGAGCCCGGGACAGACACAAGTTTTATACTTC.

The gene calls are TRBV28 and TRBJ1-4; no reliable D call. V was cut by 2 bases and J by 5 bases, with 9 bases left in between. Germline values: CDR1 MDHEN, CDR2 SYDVKM. The CDR3 sequence is 14 residues long. The CDR3 protein is CASSLRDTNEKLFF. CDR3 sequence (DNA): TGTGCCAGCAGTTTACGCGACACAAATGAAAAACTGTTTTTT.

The J gene is TRBJ1-2, the V gene TRBV10-3; D gene ambiguous. Germline V CDR1 and CDR2: ENHRY, SYGVKD. The CDR3 is 16 amino acids. Trimming stripped 6 bases from V and 6 bases from J, with 23 bases between. CDR3 amino acids: CAISPPPWERENGYTF. As DNA, the CDR3 is TGTGCCATCAGCCCCCCCCCGTGGGAGAGGGAGAATGGCTACACCTTC.

This chain connects TRBV25-1 to TRBJ2-2; TRBD1 aligns across 8 bases. In germline, CDR1 is MGHDK, CDR2 SYGVNS. Trimming took 6 bases from V and 2 from J; bases not matched to a gene: 8. The CDR3 spans 16 residues. The CDR3 here is CASSALGQVNTGELFF. The CDR3 DNA reads TGTGCCAGCAGCGCCTTGGGACAGGTTAACACCGGGGAGCTGTTTTTT.

The CDR3 here is CASSAQASRNSPLHF. Here the CDR3 DNA reads TGTGCCAGTAGTGCGCAGGCTTCCCGTAATTCACCCCTCCACTTT. This rearrangement joins TRBV19 to TRBJ1-6, with D unresolved. Between the trimmed V and J ends, which lost 5 bases and 6 bases, there was a span of 14 bases. CDR3 length equals 15 residues. CDR1 LNHDA and CDR2 SQIVND come from the germline V gene (reference sequence). The full variable domain, rest sourced from reference TRBV19 and TRBJ1-6, is DGGITQSPKYLFRKEGQNVTLSCEQNLNHDAMYWYRQDPGQGLRLIYYSQIVNDFQKGDIAEGYSVSREKKESFPLTVTSAQKNPTAFYLCASSAQASRNSPLHFGNGTRLTVT.

V gene TRBV19 combines with J gene TRBJ2-2, with 12 nucleotides matching TRBD1. This CDR3 is built from 16 residues. The trim removed 5 bases at V and 4 bases at J, leaving 5 bases unmatched. Germline CDR1 is LNHDA and CDR2 is SQIVND (reference sequence). CDR3 DNA: TGTGCCAGTAGTGGGGGACAGGGGGCTGGCACCGGGGAGCTGTTTTTT. Translation gives CASSGGQGAGTGELFF.

The rearrangement joins TRBV18 to TRBJ2-3; TRBD2 matches at 8 bases. Germline V gene data show CDR1 as KGHSH and CDR2 as LQKENI. Germline trimming cut 10 bases from V and 3 bases from J; bases unmatched to any gene: 9. The CDR3 loop spans 14 amino acids. The chain's CDR3 is CAIQERERTDTQYF. CDR3 DNA sequence: TGTGCCATACAAGAGCGGGAGAGAACAGATACGCAGTATTTT.

The V gene is TRBV6-1, the J gene TRBJ1-2; no clear D gene. CDR3 length equals 13 residues. Germline assignment: CDR1 MNHNS and CDR2 SASEGT. Trimming removed 1 base at V and 8 bases at J, with 11 bases between. The CDR3 DNA reads as TGTGCCAGCAGTGAAGTGGAGGGCGAAGGCTACACCTTC. Protein sequence: CASSEVEGEGYTF.

This chain uses TRBV24-1 with TRBJ2-1; perhaps TRBD2 as D (6 bases). The ends were cut back, 5 bases at V and 7 bases at J, with 8 bases in the middle. Germline V gene sequence: CDR1 KGHDR, CDR2 SFDVKD. The CDR3 is 12 residues long. This chain's CDR3 is CATSVGRNEQFF. DNA of the CDR3: TGTGCCACCAGTGTAGGGAGGAATGAGCAGTTCTTC.